Shown below are 9 T cell receptor beta chains from a single sample sequenced in a study of cytomegalovirus exposure and HLA in healthy donors. The PCR used 60 Vbeta and 13 Jbeta primers. TCRdb keeps only in-frame clones here, not all; method: immunoSEQ multiplex PCR. The sample has almost 80,000 clones, about two thirds seen once; the top ten hold 6.9%. Sequenced input: PBMCs. The receptors here all came from a woman between 45 and 60 years old in good health and CMV-seropositive.

The rearrangement links TRBV5-6 to TRBJ1-3, with D tentatively TRBD1 (5 bases). Germline CDR1 reads SGHDT; CDR2 reads YYEEEE. The CDR3 contains 15 residues. Trimming shortened V by 4 bases and J by 2 bases, and 13 bases separated the two germline ends. CDR3 DNA: TGTGCCAGCAGCCCCACCGGAGGGGCTGGAAACACCATATATTTT. This encodes CASSPTGGAGNTIYF.

The chain links TRBV7-9 to TRBJ1-2, with D possibly matching TRBD1 (5 bases). CDR3 length: 15 amino acids. V gave up 0 bases and J gave up 8 bases, with 16 bases separating them. CDR1 and CDR2 from the germline V gene are SEHNR and FQNEAQ (reference sequence). CDR3 sequence (DNA): TGTGCCAGCAGCTTAGCCCTGACAGATCATTTGGGCTACACCTTC. This gives the protein CASSLALTDHLGYTF.

The V call is TRBV7-9, the J call TRBJ1-1, with D hard to call. With 1 base removed from V and 4 bases from J, the gap between germline ends came to 10 bases. The CDR3 has 14 residues. CDR1 is SEHNR, CDR2 FQNEAQ, per germline (reference sequence). CDR3 in amino acids: CASSLEGGGTEAFF. As DNA, the CDR3 is TGTGCCAGCAGCTTAGAGGGTGGAGGCACTGAAGCTTTCTTT.

V usage is TRBV27 and J usage is TRBJ1-3; D call uncertain. Trimming took 5 bases from V and 0 from J, leaving 8 bases between them. The CDR3 length is 14 residues. In germline, CDR1 is MNHEY, CDR2 SMNVEV (reference sequence). The CDR3 protein is CASSAWSSGNTIYF. CDR3 DNA sequence: TGTGCCAGCAGTGCCTGGAGCTCTGGAAACACCATATATTTT.

The chain couples TRBV2 to TRBJ1-4; perhaps TRBD1 as D (6 bases). V gave up 7 bases and J gave up 8 bases, with 14 bases separating them. This CDR3 is 13 amino acids long. The V gene's germline CDR1 is SNHLY and CDR2 FYNNEI. This CDR3 is CASKPGDHEKLFF. The CDR3 coding sequence is TGTGCCAGCAAACCAGGGGATCACGAAAAACTGTTTTTT.

In DNA, the CDR3 is TGTGCCAGCAGCTTGGGACAGGGGGCGGATTATGGCTACACCTTC. Amino acid sequence: CASSLGQGADYGYTF. The chain is built from TRBV5-4 and TRBJ1-2, with 10 bases fitting TRBD1. Losses at the gene ends were 0 bases for V and 5 bases for J; bases not matched to a gene: 4. Germline-derived CDR1 and CDR2 are SGHNT and YYREEE (reference sequence). The CDR3 runs to 15 residues.

The chain employs TRBV6-1 and TRBJ1-5; 9 nucleotides align to TRBD1. J gave up 4 bases and V 6 bases, and 7 bases lay outside the gene matches. The CDR3 extends over 15 amino acids. The germline gives CDR1 MNHNS, CDR2 SASEGT. The CDR3 reads CASSPSGTGNQPQHF. Written as DNA, the CDR3 is TGTGCCAGCAGCCCTTCCGGGACAGGGAATCAGCCCCAGCATTTT.

V gene TRBV6-1 combines with J gene TRBJ1-2, with a tentative D call TRBD1 (6 bases). V lost 5 bases and J lost 4, with 17 bases in between. Germline CDR1 reads MNHNS; CDR2 reads SASEGT. This CDR3 comprises 15 residues. DNA for the CDR3: TGTGCCAGCAGTCCCGGACAGATAAAAGCCTATGGCTACACCTTC. Translation: CASSPGQIKAYGYTF.

In this sample, this clone turned up a few times. The chain employs TRBV11-2 and TRBJ1-4, with a possible D match to TRBD1 (6 bases). The CDR3 spans 15 residues. With 5 bases removed from V and 0 bases from J, the gap between germline ends came to 10 bases. Germline CDR1 and CDR2: SGHAT and FQNNGV. CDR3 coding DNA: TGTGCCAGCAGCAAGAGGACAGCAACTAATGAAAAACTGTTTTTT. Its protein product is CASSKRTATNEKLFF.